The sequence of this T cell receptor (beta chain) was determined in a study of blood T cell repertoires in COVID-19. Data came from immunoSEQ multiplex PCR; TCRdb stores just in-frame clones and leaves some out. The table lists over 350,000 clones, around nine tenths of them singletons. The V segment lost 2 bases and the J segment 5 bases; nucleotides outside the gene matches: 12. CDR3 size: 18 residues. CDR1 and CDR2 (germline): SGDLS, YYNGEE. This clone has just one count. The chain uses TRBV9 and TRBJ2-2; 10 bases align to TRBD2. The clonotype was recovered from a woman aged 18 to 35 with acute COVID-19. Material: PBMCs or T cells enriched from blood (not recorded which). CDR3 loop: CASSVLRLAGERTGELFF. CDR3 nucleotides: TGTGCCAGCAGCGTTCTCCGGCTAGCGGGAGAAAGGACCGGGGAGCTGTTTTTT.